The entry that follows covers one T cell receptor beta chain sequence. The antigen is undetermined. The junction and the germline gene differ at one end; a read error may be behind it. The record originates from a study of tumor-infiltrating lymphocytes in primary liver carcinoma. Overall study findings and caveats: Present in all five tumor regions were only about 7-25% of the top clones. Tumor region pairs shared more overlap than did tumor-adjacent and tumor-blood pairs.

Germline lookup yields CDR1 SGHNT and CDR2 YENEEA. The CDR3 is 15 residues long. Total RNA and DNA came together from around 20-30 mg of bulk tissue without cell sorting. Subjects presented with primary liver carcinoma managed by surgical resection. Reverse transcription of about 0.5 ug total RNA with a constant-region primer produced TCR beta cDNA. Construction of TCR beta libraries relied on three successive nested multiplex PCR rounds employing slightly modified ARM-PCR. Amplification in the first two PCR rounds was performed using TRBV1-TRBV30 forward primers and a C-beta reverse primer for around 9 cycles each. TCRdb re-analysed the multiplex PCR reads in MiXCR, keeping a single row per CDR3 protein. Of approximately 74,000 distinct CDR3 sequences in the sample, about two thirds were seen once.

The gene calls are TRBV11-3 and TRBJ2-7; the match to TRBD1 covers 7 bases. This TCR was sampled from an older woman with primary liver carcinoma and hepatitis B virus infection. Sample: liver tumor tissue from sampling region 4. Indicated subset: tumor region T4, right-lateral pole. The CDR3: CGSGPGIGGNYEQYF. For the CDR3, the DNA is TGTGGCAGCGGCCCCGGGATAGGGGGCAACTACGAGCAGTACTTC.